This TCR beta chain was captured by sequencing in a study of molecular identifiers for immune sequencing clone quantification. Study details: Five portions were made in replicates from RNA of approximately 22,000 or 94,000 naive CD8 cells, and four underwent sequencing.

Only a few counts were recorded for this clonotype. Its antigen is unidentified. One entry per CDR3 protein, called by TCRdb with MiXCR from the PCR reads. The sample records 400,000 to 600,000 distinct CDR3 sequences, about 22% being singletons. The germline gives CDR1 SGHNT, CDR2 YENEEA. CDR3 length equals 23 residues. Trimming took off 2 bases at V and 5 bases at J, with 37 bases between the two ends. Overall study results and limits: Jurkat TCR RNA spiked in from one cell (amid 950,000 to 1,000,000 naive cells) was reportedly detectable. The sizes of highly expanded clones could be underestimated when identical TCR molecules share a barcode.

The genes are TRBV11-3 and TRBJ1-5; perhaps TRBD1 as D (6 bases). Material: naive CD8+ T cells from blood, with Jurkat cell RNA spiked in. Subset: FACS-sorted CD8+CD4-CCR7+CD45RA+ naive T cells. This sequence originates from a human donor in good health. Some libraries in this study had Jurkat cell RNA spiked in. This CDR3 reads CASSLKGKGGQFAPAPNHQPQHF. Here the CDR3 DNA reads TGTGCCAGCAGCTTAAAGGGAAAGGGGGGGCAATTCGCACCCGCTCCTAACCATCAGCCCCAGCATTTT.